These T cell receptor beta chains were read from a single sample in a study of early T cells in non-severe SARS-CoV-2 infection. From the 5' RACE reads, TCRdb called clonotypes with MiXCR, one entry per CDR3 protein. The sample has about 77,000 distinct CDR3 sequences; around 5% are singletons. The starting material was whole blood, obtained at baseline. These receptors came from an adult who was a healthcare worker with PCR-confirmed SARS-CoV-2 infection or an uninfected control (not recorded which). Both conserved end residues are part of each CDR3. Each record gives: J gene, D gene, clone size, V gene, CDR3 length, CDR3 DNA, CDR3 protein. The D gene is left open where the match is weak. Clone sizes are given selectively: once, few, many, or a class where the clone is expanded.

TRBJ2-5 NA many TRBV7-9 11 TGTGCCAGCAGCTTCGGGGAGACCCAGTACTTC CASSFGETQYF
TRBJ1-1 TRBD1 NA TRBV6-1 15 TGTGCCAGCAGTGATGTAGGACAGGGGGTGGCTGAAGCTTTCTTT CASSDVGQGVAEAFF
TRBJ1-1 TRBD1 many TRBV5-4 14 TGTGCCAGCAGCTTGGAGGACAGGGGCACTGAAGCTTTCTTT CASSLEDRGTEAFF
TRBJ2-1 NA few TRBV11-2 15 TGTGCCAGCAGCTTAGGGTCGACAGTAGGAGATGAGCAGTTCTTC CASSLGSTVGDEQFF
TRBJ2-2 TRBD2 many TRBV12-3/TRBV12-4 15 TGTGCCAGCAGTCGGGGACTAGCGGAGGGCGGGGAGCTGTTTTTT CASSRGLAEGGELFF
TRBJ2-2 NA many TRBV20-1 16 TGCAGTGCTAGAGATCAGGGGGGCCCCAATCCCGGGGAGCTGTTTTTT CSARDQGGPNPGELFF
TRBJ1-2 NA few TRBV5-4 14 TGTGCCAGCAGCTTGGGACTCCTCTCTGGCGGCTACACCTTC CASSLGLLSGGYTF
TRBJ2-1 NA NA TRBV9 14 TGTGCCAGCGCTGCTAGAGAAACCTACAATGAGCAGTTCTTC CASAARETYNEQFF
TRBJ1-5 NA many TRBV27 15 TGTGCCAGCAGTTCGGGGTTTAATAGCAATCAGCCCCAGCATTTT CASSSGFNSNQPQHF
TRBJ1-1 TRBD1 many TRBV6-1 14 TGTGCCAGCAGTGCCTTGACAGGGGGAACTGAAGCTTTCTTT CASSALTGGTEAFF
TRBJ1-5 NA few TRBV7-9 14 TGTGCCAGCAGCTCGAAACAGGGAGCTGGGCCCCAGCATTTT CASSSKQGAGPQHF
TRBJ1-4 NA few TRBV4-1 14 TGCGCCAGCAGCCAAGTCCAGGGCGACGAAAAACTGTTTTTT CASSQVQGDEKLFF
TRBJ1-5 TRBD1 many TRBV18 16 TGTGCCAGCTCACCTGGGACAGGGGCGAGCAATCAGCCCCAGCATTTT CASSPGTGASNQPQHF
TRBJ2-7 TRBD2 many TRBV10-1 18 TGCGCCAGCAGTGAGTCGAAGGTTTTGACTAGCGGCTCCTACGAGCAGTACTTC CASSESKVLTSGSYEQYF
TRBJ2-1 TRBD2 NA TRBV6-1 16 TGTGCCAGCAGGAAGGGGGGACTAGCGGGAAACAATGAGCAGTTCTTC CASRKGGLAGNNEQFF
TRBJ1-1 NA many TRBV7-2 15 TGTGCCAGCAGCCGAAGGCGGGGGATGAACACTGAAGCTTTCTTT CASSRRRGMNTEAFF
TRBJ1-1 TRBD1 many TRBV12-3/TRBV12-4 15 TGTGCCAGCAGTGGGTCGACAGGGACTGACACTGAAGCTTTCTTT CASSGSTGTDTEAFF
TRBJ2-6 TRBD1 many TRBV12-3/TRBV12-4 17 TGTGCCAGCAAACCGAGGGACAGTCTCTCCGGGGCCAACGTCCTGACTTTC CASKPRDSLSGANVLTF
TRBJ1-6 NA many TRBV12-3/TRBV12-4 13 TGTGCCAGCCGGCGAGACAGCACCAGCCCCCTCCACTTT CASRRDSTSPLHF